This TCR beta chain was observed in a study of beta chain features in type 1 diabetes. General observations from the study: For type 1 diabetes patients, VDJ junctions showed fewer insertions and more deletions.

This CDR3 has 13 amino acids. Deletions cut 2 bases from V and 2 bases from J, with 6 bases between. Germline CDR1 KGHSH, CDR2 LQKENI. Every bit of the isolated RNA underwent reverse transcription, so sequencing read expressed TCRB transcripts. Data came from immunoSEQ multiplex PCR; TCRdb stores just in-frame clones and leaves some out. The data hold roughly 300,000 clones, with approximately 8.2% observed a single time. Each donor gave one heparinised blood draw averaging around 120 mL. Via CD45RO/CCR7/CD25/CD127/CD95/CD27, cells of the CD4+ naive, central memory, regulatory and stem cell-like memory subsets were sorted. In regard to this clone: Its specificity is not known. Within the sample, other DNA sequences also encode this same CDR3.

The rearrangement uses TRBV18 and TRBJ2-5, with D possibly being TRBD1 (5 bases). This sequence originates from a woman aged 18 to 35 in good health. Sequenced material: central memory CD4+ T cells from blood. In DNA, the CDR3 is TGTGCCAGCTCACCAGGGGCTCAAGAGACCCAGTACTTC. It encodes CASSPGAQETQYF.